This TCR beta chain was sequenced for a study of regulatory T cells in long-lasting Graves disease. Regarding the study as a whole: More public clonotypes were shared by persistent patients (about 3,000) than by new patients (about 1,000). Accuracy was perhaps lowered by the small sample size.

Relying on iRepertoire HTBI primers and Arm-PCR of CDR3 regions, the team built TCR beta libraries. One entry per CDR3 protein results from TCRdb running MiXCR on the multiplex PCR reads. The table records some 430,000 distinct CDR3 sequences, under 25% of them present only once. The CDR3 spans 17 residues. Unmatched junction bases numbered 7, after V lost 0 bases and J lost 0 bases. Germline-derived CDR1 and CDR2 are DFQATT and SNEGSKA (reference sequence). This clonotype was seen at least ten times. Its antigen remains unknown. The time point denotes: persistent/refractory GD, antithyroid drugs over 5 years with positive TRAb. RNA from PBMCs was the source of the TCR library.

The chain employs TRBV20-1 and TRBJ1-1, with TRBD1 matching 10 bases. The material sequenced was peripheral blood mononuclear cells (PBMCs), taken when the disease was refractory, from a patient treated with antithyroid drugs. The clonotype was recovered from a female donor with Graves disease. The CDR3 protein is CSAREPGTGDMNTEAFF. CDR3 bases: TGCAGTGCTAGAGAGCCTGGGACAGGGGACATGAACACTGAAGCTTTCTTT.